Each of the 31 T cell receptor beta chains below was sequenced from the same sample in a study of T cell changes during pregnancy in multiple sclerosis. The protocol was immunoSEQ multiplex PCR, while the TCRdb copy is restricted to in-frame clones and leaves out a portion. In the table there are roughly 36,000 clones, roughly 90% of which are singletons. The sequencing used peripheral blood, collected in the second trimester of pregnancy. All receptors come from a female donor in good health, enrolled as a control in a pregnancy study.

V and J are TRBV6-6 and TRBJ1-5; D might be TRBD1 (5 bases). The germline V and J ends were trimmed by 6 bases and 3 bases, with 15 bases remaining between them. The CDR3 consists of 15 residues. The germline gives CDR1 MNHNY, CDR2 SVGAGI (reference sequence). CDR3 region: CASSPTVGVNQPQHF. In DNA, the CDR3 is TGTGCCAGCAGCCCTACGGTAGGGGTCAATCAGCCCCAGCATTTT.

The chain recombines TRBV14 with TRBJ1-2; 7 bases map to TRBD1. CDR3 length: 19 amino acids. The V segment lost 4 bases and the J segment 2 bases; nucleotides outside the gene matches: 19. Germline CDR1 reads SGHDN; CDR2 reads FVKESK. The CDR3 nucleotides read TGTGCCAGCAGCCCAAGAAGAATATGGTACAGGGGCCCGAACTATGGCTACACCTTC. Translation gives CASSPRRIWYRGPNYGYTF.

V gene TRBV6-6 combines with J gene TRBJ2-7, with 8 bases matching TRBD1. The trim removed 7 bases at V and 7 bases at J, leaving 6 bases unmatched. CDR1 MNHNY and CDR2 SVGAGI come from the germline V gene (reference sequence). CDR3 size: 12 residues. In nucleotides, the CDR3 is TGTGCCAGCACGCAGGGGGCGAGGGAGCAGTACTTC. This encodes CASTQGAREQYF.

This rearrangement joins TRBV18 to TRBJ1-3; D is perhaps TRBD1 (5 bases). Trimming cost V 2 bases and J 0 bases, with 8 bases left between them. The V gene's germline CDR1 is KGHSH and CDR2 LQKENI. The length of the CDR3 is 15 residues. The CDR3 coding sequence is TGTGCCAGCTCACCATCTCAGGGCTCTGGAAACACCATATATTTT. It translates to CASSPSQGSGNTIYF.

The J gene is TRBJ2-7, the V gene TRBV7-3; possible D gene TRBD1, 5 bases. V was trimmed by 1 base and J by 6 bases, leaving 10 bases between them. CDR3 length equals 13 residues. Germline V lookup: CDR1 SGHTA, CDR2 FQGTGA. CDR3 sequence (DNA): TGTGCCAGCAGCTTAAACACCAGGGCCGAGCAGTACTTC. This codes for CASSLNTRAEQYF.

The chain combines TRBV6-6 with TRBJ1-3, with 7 bases fitting TRBD1. CDR1 and CDR2 from the germline V gene are MNHNY and SVGAGI (reference sequence). The CDR3 is 15 residues long. After removal of 6 bases from V and 0 bases from J, the junction contained 5 bases not matched to a gene. Written as DNA, the CDR3 is TGTGCCAGCAGCGACCGACAGGGCTCTGGAAACACCATATATTTT. Residues: CASSDRQGSGNTIYF.

The chain uses TRBV7-6 and TRBJ2-1; TRBD2 aligns across 15 bases. CDR1 and CDR2 from the germline V gene are SGHVS and FNYEAQ. V lost 8 bases to trimming and J lost 3 bases; unmatched junction nucleotides: 14. This CDR3 has 19 residues. The CDR3 is CASSLVWTSGGAGYNEQFF. CDR3 DNA sequence: TGTGCCAGCTCACTCGTCTGGACTAGCGGGGGGGCTGGCTACAATGAGCAGTTCTTC.

This rearrangement joins TRBV9 to TRBJ2-7; D might be TRBD1 (7 bases). Trimming shortened V by 2 bases and J by 4 bases, and 19 bases separated the two germline ends. The CDR3 runs to 16 residues. CDR1 SGDLS and CDR2 YYNGEE come from the germline V gene. In nucleotides, the CDR3 is TGTGCCAGCAGCGTGGGTGACGGTCAGGGGGGTTACGAGCAGTACTTC. Translation gives CASSVGDGQGGYEQYF.

The gene calls are TRBV16 and TRBJ1-6; 7 positions agree with TRBD1. Germline V lookup: CDR1 KGHSY, CDR2 FQNENV. V was pared by 4 bases and J by 7 bases, with 4 bases of the junction left unmatched. The CDR3 sequence is 14 residues long. CDR3 residues: CASSLTGNNSPLHF. DNA of the CDR3: TGTGCCAGCAGCCTGACAGGGAACAATTCACCCCTCCACTTT. Full variable domain (remainder filled in from reference TRBV16 and TRBJ1-6): GEEVAQTPKHLVRGEGQKAKLYCAPIKGHSYVFWYQQVLKNEFKFLISFQNENVFDETGMPKERFSAKCLPNSPCSLEIQATKLEDSAVYFCASSLTGNNSPLHFGNGTRLTVT.

The V gene is TRBV19, the J gene TRBJ1-1; tentatively, D is TRBD1 (6 bases). This CDR3 has 13 residues. Germline-derived CDR1 and CDR2 are LNHDA and SQIVND (reference sequence). The V end was cut by 6 bases, the J end by 5 bases, with 13 bases between. CDR3 sequence: CASRSPGETEAFF. CDR3 bases: TGTGCCAGTAGATCGCCAGGGGAAACTGAAGCTTTCTTT.

The chain combines TRBV7-3 with TRBJ2-2, with 7 bases identical to TRBD1. Germline loops: CDR1 SGHTA, CDR2 FQGTGA. The V segment lost 0 bases and the J segment 4 bases; nucleotides outside the gene matches: 2. The CDR3 covers 15 residues. The CDR3 DNA is TGTGCCAGCAGCTTAACGCCAGGGGGCACCGGGGAGCTGTTTTTT. The encoded protein is CASSLTPGGTGELFF.

This clone has only one observation. This chain connects TRBV9 to TRBJ1-2; no definite D call. In germline, CDR1 is SGDLS, CDR2 YYNGEE. The CDR3 runs 14 residues. V was pared by 2 bases and J by 7 bases, with 15 bases between. The CDR3, as DNA: TGTGCCAGCAGCGTGACACCCGCTCGGGGTGGCTACACCTTC. It is translated as CASSVTPARGGYTF.

The DNA of the CDR3 is TGTGCCACTTTTCCACGGGGACAGGCAGCAATTCAAGCTTTCTTT. Translation gives CATFPRGQAAIQAFF. This rearrangement joins TRBV19 to TRBJ1-1; TRBD1 aligns across 8 bases. The length of the CDR3 is 15 residues. Per the germline V gene, CDR1 is LNHDA and CDR2 is SQIVND (reference sequence). The ends lost 10 bases at V and 9 bases at J; junction bases unmatched: 19.

This chain joins TRBV13 and TRBJ2-7; TRBD1 is a possible D gene (5 bases). The CDR3 has 13 residues. In germline, CDR1 is PRHDT, CDR2 FYEKMQ (reference sequence). V lost 2 bases and J 5 bases, leaving 10 bases between the germline ends. This CDR3 is CASSLTQAHEQYF. In DNA, the CDR3 is TGTGCCAGCAGCTTAACACAGGCCCACGAGCAGTACTTC.

The V gene is TRBV4-3, the J gene TRBJ2-5, with 8 positions matching TRBD2. There are 15 residues in the CDR3. CDR1 LGHNA and CDR2 YSLEER come from the germline V gene. J gave up 1 base and V 4 bases, and 5 bases lay outside the gene matches. The CDR3 DNA reads as TGCGCCAGCAGCCGGGGACGGGGGGGCCAAGAGACCCAGTACTTC. Protein sequence: CASSRGRGGQETQYF.

The chain is built from TRBV14 and TRBJ1-4, with 10 bases matching TRBD1. Germline-derived CDR1 and CDR2 are SGHDN and FVKESK. The CDR3 length is 15 residues. V was clipped by 6 bases and J by 5 bases; unmatched bases: 6. The CDR3 DNA reads as TGTGCCAGCAGTCCAAGGACAGGGGGAAATGAAAAACTGTTTTTT. Its translation is CASSPRTGGNEKLFF.

V and J are TRBV28 and TRBJ1-2, with 8 bases lining up with TRBD1. The CDR3 has 14 amino acids. In germline, CDR1 is MDHEN, CDR2 SYDVKM. The V segment lost 3 bases and the J segment 8 bases; nucleotides outside the gene matches: 8. The DNA of the CDR3 is TGTGCCAGCAGTTTGGGGGGACAGGATAAGGGCTACACCTTC. Encoded protein: CASSLGGQDKGYTF.

This clone was seen a single time. One junction end does not reproduce the germline sequence, and a read error may be involved. The chain has TRBV7-3 and TRBJ2-5; 11 positions agree with TRBD1. CDR3 length: 15 residues. CDR1 and CDR2 from the germline V gene are SGHTA and FQGTGA. This chain's CDR3 is CASSLTGTGGETQYF. CDR3 DNA sequence: TGTGCCAGCAGCCTAACCGGGACAGGGGGAGAGACCCAGTACTTC.

V is TRBV13 and J is TRBJ2-5; maybe TRBD1 (6 bases). Trimming removed 3 bases at V and 2 bases at J, with 7 bases between. The V gene's germline CDR1 is PRHDT and CDR2 FYEKMQ (reference sequence). The CDR3 spans 13 residues. CDR3 sequence: CASSFDRQETQYF. The CDR3 DNA reads TGTGCCAGCAGCTTTGACAGGCAAGAGACCCAGTACTTC. The complete variable domain, with remaining parts taken from reference TRBV13 and TRBJ2-5, reads AAGVIQSPRHLIKEKRETATLKCYPIPRHDTVYWYQQGPGQDPQFLISFYEKMQSDKGSIPDRFSAQQFSDYHSELNMSSLELGDSALYFCASSFDRQETQYFGPGTRLLVL.

V and J are TRBV19 and TRBJ2-7; D possibly corresponds to TRBD1 (5 bases). The CDR3 consists of 13 residues. CDR1 LNHDA and CDR2 SQIVND come from the germline V gene (reference sequence). The V end lost 3 bases, the J end lost 3 bases, and 9 bases lay between the germline ends. CDR3 amino acids: CASSMGQIYEQYF. CDR3 coding DNA: TGTGCCAGTAGTATGGGGCAGATCTACGAGCAGTACTTC.

The chain carries TRBV5-4 and TRBJ2-1, with D perhaps matching TRBD2 (5 bases). The V and J ends lost 2 bases and 0 bases respectively, with 12 bases between them. Germline CDR1 and CDR2: SGHNT and YYREEE (reference sequence). There are 16 residues in the CDR3. The CDR3 DNA reads TGTGCCAGCAGCTTTGAGGGCGGCCTCTCCTACAATGAGCAGTTCTTC. Protein sequence: CASSFEGGLSYNEQFF.

V usage is TRBV7-9 and J usage is TRBJ2-2; no reliable D call. The CDR3 contains 14 residues. Trimming stripped 1 base from V and 1 base from J, with 4 bases between. Germline V gene sequence: CDR1 SEHNR, CDR2 FQNEAQ (reference sequence). The CDR3 sequence is CASSLGQNTGELFF. The CDR3 DNA sequence: TGTGCCAGCAGCTTAGGGCAGAACACCGGGGAGCTGTTTTTT.

The chain links TRBV19 to TRBJ1-5, with D possibly TRBD1 on 5 matching bases. With 9 bases removed from V and 7 bases from J, the gap between germline ends came to 16 bases. This CDR3 comprises 13 residues. The V gene's germline CDR1 is LNHDA and CDR2 SQIVND (reference sequence). The CDR3 sequence: CASRYGAGQPQHF. CDR3 DNA sequence: TGTGCCAGCCGATATGGGGCAGGGCAGCCCCAGCATTTT.

The gene calls are TRBV5-4 and TRBJ1-1, with 8 bases lining up with TRBD1. The CDR3 covers 15 residues. In germline, CDR1 is SGHNT, CDR2 YYREEE (reference sequence). With 4 bases clipped from V and 0 bases from J, the junction kept 5 bases outside the gene matches. CDR3 in DNA: TGTGCCAGCAGCCCCCCGACAGGGGTGAACACTGAAGCTTTCTTT. Residues: CASSPPTGVNTEAFF.

The rearrangement joins TRBV7-6 to TRBJ2-3; 9 nucleotides align to TRBD1. The CDR3 loop spans 14 amino acids. Germline loops: CDR1 SGHVS, CDR2 FNYEAQ. Trimming removed 5 bases from V and 4 bases from J; junction bases left unmatched: 4. As DNA, the CDR3 is TGTGCCAGCAGCCTTAGACAGGGGGCAGATACGCAGTATTTT. This gives the protein CASSLRQGADTQYF. Together with reference TRBV7-6 and TRBJ2-3, the CDR3 gives the full variable domain: GAGVSQSPRYKVTKRGQDVALRCDPISGHVSLYWYRQALGQGPEFLTYFNYEAQQDKSGLPNDRFSAERPEGSISTLTIQRTEQRDSAMYRCASSLRQGADTQYFGPGTRLTVL.

The chain is built from TRBV27 and TRBJ1-3; no definite D call. This CDR3 contains 14 residues. Trimming left V 2 bases short and J 0 bases short, with 5 bases between. Germline CDR1 reads MNHEY; CDR2 reads SMNVEV (reference sequence). CDR3 coding DNA: TGTGCCAGCAGTTTAGGCCCCTCTGGAAACACCATATATTTT. It is translated as CASSLGPSGNTIYF.

The genes are TRBV5-6 and TRBJ1-2; D gene ambiguous. Germline V gives CDR1 SGHDT, CDR2 YYEEEE. There are 15 residues in the CDR3. V lost 1 base and J lost 0, with 10 bases in between. The CDR3 is CASSLTDYANYGYTF. CDR3 coding DNA: TGTGCCAGCAGCTTGACAGACTACGCTAACTATGGCTACACCTTC.

This chain connects TRBV30 to TRBJ1-3; tentative D call: TRBD1 (5 bases). CDR1 and CDR2 from the germline V gene are GTSNPN and SVGIG (reference sequence). The CDR3 is made up of 13 amino acids. V gave up 4 bases and J gave up 4 bases, with 11 bases separating them. CDR3 coding DNA: TGTGCCTGGAACAGGACACCGGGAAACACCATATATTTT. This codes for CAWNRTPGNTIYF.

The genes are TRBV30 and TRBJ2-3, with TRBD2 matching 8 bases. The germline gives CDR1 GTSNPN, CDR2 SVGIG (reference sequence). The CDR3 runs 15 residues. The V segment lost 1 base and the J segment 4 bases; nucleotides outside the gene matches: 7. CDR3 region: CAWSGGLVPPDTQYF. The CDR3 nucleotides are TGTGCCTGGAGTGGGGGACTAGTCCCCCCAGATACGCAGTATTTT.

This chain connects TRBV4-1 to TRBJ2-4; D is undetermined. Germline loops: CDR1 MGHRA, CDR2 YSYEKL. V gave up 0 bases and J gave up 0 bases, with 6 bases separating them. The CDR3 extends over 15 amino acids. The CDR3 DNA follows: TGCGCCAGCAGCCAAGAACCAGGAGCCAAAAACATTCAGTACTTC. This sequence encodes CASSQEPGAKNIQYF.

This chain connects TRBV6-4 to TRBJ2-3; TRBD2 matches at 9 bases. Germline values: CDR1 MRHNA, CDR2 SNTAGT. The CDR3 is 14 amino acids. V lost 6 bases, J lost 3 bases, and 4 bases stayed unmatched. The CDR3 region has the DNA TGTGCCAGCAGCCCCGGACTAGCGACAGATACGCAGTATTTT. Its translation is CASSPGLATDTQYF.